This note documents a single TCR beta chain sequence. Its antigen is not identified. The PCR employed 60 Vbeta primers together with 13 Jbeta primers. TCRdb's copy holds only in-frame clones and misses some; the assay was immunoSEQ multiplex PCR. The sample includes 150,000 to 200,000 clones, 79% of them seen just once. This sample was included in a study of cytomegalovirus exposure and HLA in healthy donors. Study outcomes and limitations: When analyzed later, the rates of TCR association showed variation by HLA locus, with DRB1 the most and HLA-C the fewest. Most CMV-associated TCR beta chains appeared HLA-restricted in a later analysis.

The CDR3 consists of 17 residues. Trimming took 5 bases from V and 0 from J; bases not matched to a gene: 10. CDR1 and CDR2 (germline): SGHTA, FQGNSA. The V call is TRBV7-2, the J call TRBJ2-7; TRBD1 aligns across 10 bases. Specimen: PBMCs. This TCR derives from a girl between 5 and 17 years old in good health and CMV-seropositive. CDR3 nucleotide sequence: TGTGCCAGCAGCCTAAGAAGTAGACAGGGGGCCTCCTACGAGCAGTACTTC. This sequence encodes CASSLRSRQGASYEQYF. The variable domain in full, completed from reference TRBV7-2 and TRBJ2-7, reads GAGVSQSPSNKVTEKGKDVELRCDPISGHTALYWYRQSLGQGLEFLIYFQGNSAPDKSGLPSDRFSAERTGGSVSTLTIQRTQQEDSAVYLCASSLRSRQGASYEQYFGPGTRLTVT.